The rows below give T cell receptor beta chains drawn from one sample of a study of PD-1 blockade in classical Hodgkin lymphoma. The data were produced by immunoSEQ multiplex PCR, yet TCRdb's version contains in-frame clones alone and is incomplete. The sample lists about 24,000 clones; 60% to 85% were seen once. The material was peripheral blood mononuclear cells (PBMCs), obtained before the second cycle of nivolumab. The receptors shown here come from a human donor with classical Hodgkin lymphoma. CDR3s include the opening cysteine and the closing phenylalanine or tryptophan. The D gene is left open where the match is weak.

v_gene,d_gene,CDR3aa
TRBV15,TRBD1,CATSRGAGGKVYGYTF
TRBV7-2,NA,CASSLWASYGTGELFF
TRBV28,TRBD2,CASSLYGLERQTQYF
TRBV5-4,TRBD1,CASSTKPGTANEKLFF
TRBV5-8,NA,CASSLGGELGNTIYF
TRBV4-1,NA,CASSQEPKWNEQFF
TRBV7-2,NA,CASSLIPGVGNTIYF
TRBV6-5,NA,CASRPALGYGYTF
TRBV7-9,TRBD1,CASRYPGQGDSGANVLTF
TRBV27,TRBD2,CASSIGGWRAGASYEQYF
TRBV27,NA,CASSFSRLGTEAFF
TRBV5-4,NA,CASSLGTQSYEQYF
TRBV2,NA,CASNGRNYEQYF
TRBV7-2,TRBD1,CASSLVPTGGVGSSYEQYF
TRBV10-3,NA,CAIRETTTSSYNEQFF
TRBV5-1,TRBD2,CASSLSSGSLYEQYF
TRBV19,TRBD2,CASTPGLAGNTGELFF
TRBV6-1,TRBD2,CASSEVAGGREGEQFF
TRBV7-6,NA,CASSLGATDTQYF
TRBV4-3,NA,CASSQDLGADTEAFF
TRBV6-5,NA,CASSYIGTADTQYF
TRBV7-9,TRBD1,CASSLSGTAHYGYTF
TRBV28,NA,CASSLSPTTVNTEAFF